The sequence of this TCR beta chain was determined in a study of blood T cells in healthy people across ages. The authors ran a second PCR of about 6 to 11 cycles using a sample-barcoded 5' primer and a J-beta primer mix. Each of the cDNA molecules was tagged by a template-switch adaptor with 12 random nucleotides. Each CDR3 protein gets one entry after TCRdb re-called the 5' RACE reads with MiXCR. The profile shows under 2,000,000 distinct CDR3 sequences, 49% of them singletons. As to this clonotype: Its antigen is not known.

General study results and limits: Strong correlation existed between TCR beta diversity and naive T cell percentage.

J was trimmed by 7 bases and V by 6 bases; bases with no gene match: 16. The germline gives CDR1 MNHEY, CDR2 SVGAGI. CDR3 length: 16 amino acids. The sequence derives from a middle-aged woman in good health. This chain uses TRBV6-5 with TRBJ2-3, with 7 bases aligning to TRBD2. Input material: blood. Here the CDR3 reads CASRLAGVGFDNTQYF. The DNA of the CDR3 is TGTGCCAGCAGGCTCGCGGGGGTAGGATTTGACAATACGCAGTATTTT.